This T cell receptor (beta chain) was identified during a study of immune evolution from preneoplasia to lung adenocarcinoma. Each case's diagnosis was confirmed by two pathologists on H&E. The CDR3 loop spans 14 amino acids. Germline V gene sequence: CDR1 SNHLY, CDR2 FYNNEI. V lost 3 bases and J 7 bases, leaving 15 bases between the germline ends. Clones were sequenced by immunoSEQ multiplex PCR, and TCRdb holds only the in-frame ones, with some missing. The sample includes about 4,900 clones, roughly four fifths of them seen just once. The specimen was FFPE minimally invasive lung adenocarcinoma tissue. The receptor was isolated from a person aged 55-80 years with lung adenocarcinoma. The chain employs TRBV2 and TRBJ1-2, with D uncertain. CDR3 sequence (DNA): TGTGCCAGCAGTGACTGGGTTGAGCAGACTGGCTACACCTTC. Protein: CASSDWVEQTGYTF.